This record covers a single T cell receptor beta chain. Trimming removed 0 bases from V and 1 base from J, with 14 bases in between. The CDR3 has 16 residues. The germline CDR1 and CDR2 sequences are SGHTS and YDEGEE. The assay was immunoSEQ multiplex PCR, and TCRdb's table has in-frame clones only and misses some. The table includes a few million clones, approximately 94% detected once. The sample originates from a study of shared clonotypes between healthy human individuals. The chain is built from TRBV5-8 and TRBJ2-7; possibly TRBD2 for D (6 bases). The sample comprised naive CD4+ T cells sorted from blood. Subset meaning: CD45RA+ positively selected. This clonotype was obtained from a man aged 18 to 30 in good health. The DNA of the CDR3 is TGTGCCAGCAGCTTGGTGGGGTCGACTAGTTCCTACGAGCAGTACTTC. Protein sequence: CASSLVGSTSSYEQYF.